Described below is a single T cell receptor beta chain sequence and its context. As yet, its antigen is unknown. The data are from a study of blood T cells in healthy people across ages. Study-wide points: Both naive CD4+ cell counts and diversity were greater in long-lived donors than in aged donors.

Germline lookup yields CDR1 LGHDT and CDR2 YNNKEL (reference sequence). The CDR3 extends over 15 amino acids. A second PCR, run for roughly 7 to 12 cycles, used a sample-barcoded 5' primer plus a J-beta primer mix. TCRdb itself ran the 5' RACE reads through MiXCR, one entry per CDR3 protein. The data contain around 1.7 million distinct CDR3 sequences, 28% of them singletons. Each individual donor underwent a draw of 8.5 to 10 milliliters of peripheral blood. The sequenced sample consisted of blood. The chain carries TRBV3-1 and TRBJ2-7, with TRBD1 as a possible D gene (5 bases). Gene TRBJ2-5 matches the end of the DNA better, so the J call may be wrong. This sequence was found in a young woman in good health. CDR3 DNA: TGTGCCAGCAGCCATCCCGACAGTACCGGTGGGACCCAGTACTTC. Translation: CASSHPDSTGGTQYF.